This paragraph reports one T cell receptor beta chain. This sample stems from a study of blood T cell repertoires in COVID-19. The wider study: Sites across the United States, Italy and Spain contributed samples from acute and convalescent COVID-19. Sources were T cells, B-cell-depleted T cells, or PBMCs; the material itself was cDNA or gDNA.

Per the original methods: Estimates of nucleated cell counts were drawn from the amplification of reference gene primers. Profiled with immunoSEQ multiplex PCR; TCRdb holds only in-frame clones, not every one. That table gives V, J and clone size, and the DNA gave D and trimming. This repertoire shows some 170,000 clones, roughly 80% found once; its top ten account for roughly 8%. Trimming took 5 bases from V and 2 from J; bases not matched to a gene: 6. Germline values: CDR1 SGHRS, CDR2 YFSETQ. The CDR3 runs to 14 residues. The specimen was peripheral blood. This sequence joins TRBV5-1 and TRBJ2-5; 7 bases fit TRBD1. This TCR was sampled from a man aged 55 to 70 with acute or convalescent COVID-19. The CDR3 region has the DNA TGCGCCAGCAGGGGGACAGTCATACAAGAGACCCAGTACTTC. It specifies CASRGTVIQETQYF. Full variable domain (outside the CDR3, taken from reference TRBV5-1 and TRBJ2-5): KAGVTQTPRYLIKTRGQQVTLSCSPISGHRSVSWYQQTPGQGLQFLFEYFSETQRNKGNFPGRFSGRQFSNSRSEMNVSTLELGDSALYLCASRGTVIQETQYFGPGTRLLVL.